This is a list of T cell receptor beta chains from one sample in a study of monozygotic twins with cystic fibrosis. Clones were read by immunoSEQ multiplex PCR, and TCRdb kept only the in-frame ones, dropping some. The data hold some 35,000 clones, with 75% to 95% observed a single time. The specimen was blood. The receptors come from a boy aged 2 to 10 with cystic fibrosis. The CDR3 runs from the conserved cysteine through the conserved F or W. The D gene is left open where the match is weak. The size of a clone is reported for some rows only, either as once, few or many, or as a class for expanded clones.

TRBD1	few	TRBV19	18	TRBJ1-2	TGTGCCAGCCGAAAACCCCCGGGACAGGGGGCCAATTTGTATGGCTACACCTTC	CASRKPPGQGANLYGYTF
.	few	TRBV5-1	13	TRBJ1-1	TGCGCCAGCAGCCAGGGGATGAACACTGAAGCTTTCTTT	CASSQGMNTEAFF
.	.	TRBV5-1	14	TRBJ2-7	TGCGCCAGCAGCCAGTTTGGGGGCGACTACGAGCAGTACTTC	CASSQFGGDYEQYF
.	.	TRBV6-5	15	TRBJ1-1	TGTGCCAGCAGTGGCACGACGACAGGGAACACTGAAGCTTTCTTT	CASSGTTTGNTEAFF
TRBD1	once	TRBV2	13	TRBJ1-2	TGTGCCAGCAAGGGACAGGGGACGGCTGGCTACACCTTC	CASKGQGTAGYTF
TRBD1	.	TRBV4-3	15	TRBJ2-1	TGCGCCAGCAGCCAAGTGCGGGACAGGACTAATGAGCAGTTCTTC	CASSQVRDRTNEQFF
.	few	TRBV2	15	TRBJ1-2	TGTGCCAGCAGTGAAGGACAGATCCCTAACTATGGCTACACCTTC	CASSEGQIPNYGYTF
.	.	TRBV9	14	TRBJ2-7	TGTGCCAGCAGCCCCGGGGTCAGCTCCTACGAGCAGTACTTC	CASSPGVSSYEQYF
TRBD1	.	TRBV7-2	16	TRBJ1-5	TGTGCCAGCAGCTTCATTACAGGGGGAGGAGATCAGCCCCAGCATTTT	CASSFITGGGDQPQHF
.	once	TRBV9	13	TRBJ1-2	TGTGCCAGCAGCGTAGGCTCGGAGTATGGCTACACCTTC	CASSVGSEYGYTF
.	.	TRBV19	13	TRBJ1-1	TGTGCCAGTAGTTCTGGGAAAAACGCCAAAGCTTTCTTT	CASSSGKNAKAFF
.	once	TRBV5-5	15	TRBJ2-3	TGTGCCAGCAGCTTGGGGGTTGTCCGGGCAGATACGCAGTATTTT	CASSLGVVRADTQYF
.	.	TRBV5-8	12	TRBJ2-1	TGTGCCAGCAGCCCGGGTCGGGGTGAGCAGTTCTTC	CASSPGRGEQFF
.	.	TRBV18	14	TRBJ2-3	TGTGCCAGCTCACCAACCAAGGTCGCAGATACGCAGTATTTT	CASSPTKVADTQYF
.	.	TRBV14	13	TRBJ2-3	TGTGCCAGCAGCACCTGGGGCACAGATACGCAGTATTTT	CASSTWGTDTQYF
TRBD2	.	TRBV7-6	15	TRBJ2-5	TGTGCCAGCAGCCCACAGCTAGCGGGGGGACAGACCCAGTACTTC	CASSPQLAGGQTQYF
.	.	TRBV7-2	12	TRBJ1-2	TGTGCCAGCAGCTTTCCGGACTATGGCTACACCTTC	CASSFPDYGYTF
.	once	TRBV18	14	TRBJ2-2	TGTGCCAGCTCACCAGGAGGGAACACCGGGGAGCTGTTTTTT	CASSPGGNTGELFF
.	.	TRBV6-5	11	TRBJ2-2	TGTGCCAGCAGTTACGCCGGGGAGCTGTTTTTT	CASSYAGELFF
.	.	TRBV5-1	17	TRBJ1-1	TGCGCCAGCAGCTTGGACCCCTGGCAGGGACTGAACACTGAAGCTTTCTTT	CASSLDPWQGLNTEAFF
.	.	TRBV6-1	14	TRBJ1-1	TGTGCCAGCAGTCCGAAATTAATGAACACTGAAGCTTTCTTT	CASSPKLMNTEAFF
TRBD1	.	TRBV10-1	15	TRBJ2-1	TGCGCCAGCAGTGACGGGACAGGGGATTACAATGAGCAGTTCTTC	CASSDGTGDYNEQFF
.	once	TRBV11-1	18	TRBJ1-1	TGTGCCAGCAGCTCAGGACAACCCGGTGGGGGGCAGAACACTGAAGCTTTCTTT	CASSSGQPGGGQNTEAFF
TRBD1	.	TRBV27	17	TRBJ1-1	TGTGCCAGCAGTAGGGGACAGGGGAGATTTGAGGACCCTGAAGCTTTCTTT	CASSRGQGRFEDPEAFF
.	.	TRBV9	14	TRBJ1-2	TGTGCCAGCAGCGTAGAATCGGAGAACTATGGCTACACCTTC	CASSVESENYGYTF
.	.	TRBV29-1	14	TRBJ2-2	TGCAGCGTTGATTACGGGGACGACACCGGGGAGCTGTTTTTT	CSVDYGDDTGELFF
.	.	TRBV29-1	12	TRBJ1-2	TGCAGCGTTGACCTGAGTAACTATGGCTACACCTTC	CSVDLSNYGYTF
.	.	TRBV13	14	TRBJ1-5	TGTGCCAGCAGCTTACGTGATAGCAATCAGCCCCAGCATTTT	CASSLRDSNQPQHF
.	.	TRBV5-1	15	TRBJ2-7	TGCGCCAGCAGAGCCACCGGGACAAGGAGCGCCGAGCAGTACTTC	CASRATGTRSAEQYF
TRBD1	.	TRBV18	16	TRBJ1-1	TGTGCCAGCTCACGGGGACAGAGTGGCGGGTCGACTGAAGCTTTCTTT	CASSRGQSGGSTEAFF
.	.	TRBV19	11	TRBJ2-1	TGTGCCAGTATGGGGGGCATTAGCACGTTCTTC	CASMGGISTFF
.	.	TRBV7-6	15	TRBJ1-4	TGTGCCAGCAGCTTAAGGGGGGGCCGGCATGAAAAACTGTTTTTT	CASSLRGGRHEKLFF
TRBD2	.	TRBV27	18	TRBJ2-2	TGTGCCAGCAGTTTAAACCGCCCAGCGGGGCCGAACACCGGGGAGCTGTTTTTT	CASSLNRPAGPNTGELFF
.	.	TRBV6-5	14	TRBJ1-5	TGTGCCAGCAGACAGGGAGGGAGCAATCAGCCCCAGCATTTT	CASRQGGSNQPQHF
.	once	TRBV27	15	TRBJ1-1	TGTGCCAGCAGTTTAGCAGGACGGTTGAACACTGAAGCTTTCTTT	CASSLAGRLNTEAFF
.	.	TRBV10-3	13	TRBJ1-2	TGTGCCATCACGACAGAGCACAGCTATGGCTACACCTTC	CAITTEHSYGYTF
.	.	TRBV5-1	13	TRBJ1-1	TGCGCCAGCAGCTTGGCCAGGAACACTGAAGCTTTCTTT	CASSLARNTEAFF
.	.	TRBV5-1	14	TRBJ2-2	TGCGCCAGCAGCCCGCAGGGGAACACCGGGGAGCTGTTTTTT	CASSPQGNTGELFF
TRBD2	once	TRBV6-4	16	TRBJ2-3	TGTGCCAGCAGTGACGCTGGCGGGGGGCCCACAGATACGCAGTATTTT	CASSDAGGGPTDTQYF
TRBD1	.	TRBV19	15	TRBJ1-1	TGTGCCAGTAGTCCCGGACAGGGAATGAACACTGAAGCTTTCTTT	CASSPGQGMNTEAFF
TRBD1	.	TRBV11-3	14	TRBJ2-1	TGTGCCAGCAACCAGGGGGACATCGCCAATGAGCAGTTCTTC	CASNQGDIANEQFF
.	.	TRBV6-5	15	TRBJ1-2	TGTGCCAGCAGTCCCTCCGGCGGGATCGTCTATGGCTACACCTTC	CASSPSGGIVYGYTF
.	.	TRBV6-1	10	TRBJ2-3	TGTGCCTGGGGTACAGATACGCAGTATTTT	CAWGTDTQYF
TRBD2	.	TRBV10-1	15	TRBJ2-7	TGCGCCAGCAGTGCTCGGACTAGCGGCACCTACGAGCAGTACTTC	CASSARTSGTYEQYF
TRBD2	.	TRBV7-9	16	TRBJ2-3	TGTGCCAGCAGAGATACTAGCGGGGCCAGCACAGATACGCAGTATTTT	CASRDTSGASTDTQYF
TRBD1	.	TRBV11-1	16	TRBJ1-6	TGTGCCAGCAGTCAAGACAGGGGTACCGTTAATTCACCCCTCCACTTT	CASSQDRGTVNSPLHF
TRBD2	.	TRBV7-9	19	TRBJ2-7	TGTGCCAGCAGCTCTCCCTGGACTAGCGGGGGCCACAGCTCCTACGAGCAGTACTTC	CASSSPWTSGGHSSYEQYF
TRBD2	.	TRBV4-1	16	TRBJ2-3	TGCGCCAGCAGCCTGGGAGGACTAGGGGGCACAGATACGCAGTATTTT	CASSLGGLGGTDTQYF
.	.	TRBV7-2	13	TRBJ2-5	TGTGCCAGCAGCTTAGGGGGCGGCGAGACCCAGTACTTC	CASSLGGGETQYF
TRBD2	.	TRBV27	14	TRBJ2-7	TGTGCCAGCAGTTTACGCGGGGGGGTCCACGAGCAGTACTTC	CASSLRGGVHEQYF
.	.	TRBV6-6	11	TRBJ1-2	TGTGCCAGCACGGGGAGGTACGGCTACACCTTC	CASTGRYGYTF
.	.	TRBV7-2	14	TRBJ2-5	TGTGCCAGCAGCCCTCGAGAGTTTCAAGAGACCCAGTACTTC	CASSPREFQETQYF
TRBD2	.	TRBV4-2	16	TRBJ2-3	TGTGCCAGCAGCCAGGAAGAAGCGGGGAAGGCAGATACGCAGTATTTT	CASSQEEAGKADTQYF